These 26 T cell receptor beta chains were sequenced from one sample in a study of T cells after yellow fever vaccination. One entry per CDR3 protein, called by TCRdb with MiXCR from the 5' RACE reads. The table shows 230,000 or so distinct CDR3 sequences, with roughly 6.2% occurring only once. The source was CD4+ T cells sorted from PBMCs, collected on the day of the yellow fever booster vaccination. The receptors originated from a man between 25 and 39 years old who received the YFV17D yellow fever vaccine.

In its sample, this clonotype was seen a few times. The chain employs TRBV5-1 and TRBJ2-3; 8 bases align to TRBD2. The trim removed 7 bases at V and 2 bases at J, leaving 6 bases unmatched. The CDR3 consists of 14 residues. CDR1 is SGHRS and CDR2 is YFSETQ in the germline V gene. The CDR3 here is CASSGGPPTDTQYF. The DNA of the CDR3 is TGCGCCAGCTCGGGGGGGCCCCCCACAGATACGCAGTATTTT.

The rearrangement links TRBV28 to TRBJ2-1, with TRBD2 matching 10 bases. V trimming: 6 bases; J trimming: 4 bases; junction bases outside the gene matches: 6. Germline V gene lookup returns CDR1 MDHEN and CDR2 SYDVKM. This CDR3 contains 15 residues. The CDR3 DNA sequence: TGTGCCAGCAGCCCGACTAGCGGGTATTACAATGAGCAGTTCTTC. It codes for CASSPTSGYYNEQFF.

There are many counts of this clonotype. This chain connects TRBV6-2 or TRBV6-3 to TRBJ2-6; D uncertain. CDR3 length: 14 residues. Trimming removed 8 bases from V and 2 bases from J, with 10 bases in between. CDR1 is MNHEY and CDR2 is SVGEGT in the germline V gene. The DNA for the CDR3 is TGTGCCAGCGGTATAGACCCTGGGGCCAACGTCCTGACTTTC. Translation gives CASGIDPGANVLTF.

A few counts support this clonotype. The V call is TRBV3-1, the J call TRBJ2-7, with TRBD2 matching 7 bases. The V and J ends lost 3 bases and 12 bases, in that order; junction bases with no gene match: 8. CDR3 length equals 12 residues. Germline CDR1 and CDR2: LGHDT and YNNKEL (reference sequence). CDR3 sequence reads: CASSHGRDYSYF. Here the CDR3 DNA reads TGTGCCAGCAGCCATGGACGGGACTATTCGTACTTC.

This CDR3 is CASSNLGTGTDNEQFF. As DNA, the CDR3 is TGTGCCAGCAGCAACCTCGGGACAGGGACGGACAATGAGCAGTTCTTC. The chain carries TRBV28 and TRBJ2-1; 9 bases map to TRBD1. The germline V gene has CDR1 MDHEN and CDR2 SYDVKM. V lost 6 bases to trimming and J lost 5 bases; unmatched junction nucleotides: 11. The length of the CDR3 is 16 residues.

This clonotype was picked up many times. The gene calls are TRBV5-6 and TRBJ2-5; tentative D call: TRBD1 (8 bases). The V and J ends lost 0 bases and 4 bases respectively, with 13 bases between them. CDR1 and CDR2 (germline): SGHDT, YYEEEE. This CDR3 is built from 15 residues. CDR3 loop: CASSLVQGGRETQYF. The CDR3 DNA reads TGTGCCAGCAGCTTGGTACAGGGGGGGAGAGAGACCCAGTACTTC.

In this sample, this clonotype turned up a few times. The chain is built from TRBV6-5 and TRBJ2-2, with 8 bases fitting TRBD2. V dropped 0 bases and J dropped 5; count of bases not matched to a gene: 2. This CDR3 contains 15 residues. The germline CDR1 and CDR2 sequences are MNHEY and SVGAGI. CDR3 in amino acids: CASSYSSGITGELFF. The CDR3 DNA is TGTGCCAGCAGTTACTCTAGCGGGATTACCGGGGAGCTGTTTTTT.

The V gene is TRBV7-9, the J gene TRBJ2-1; 12 bases agree with TRBD2. The V segment lost 4 bases and the J segment 13 bases; nucleotides outside the gene matches: 14. This CDR3 has 16 residues. Germline V lookup: CDR1 SEHNR, CDR2 FQNEAQ (reference sequence). The CDR3 loop reads CASSSSAGLAGGPQFF. In DNA form, the CDR3 reads TGTGCCAGCAGCTCCTCAGCTGGGCTAGCGGGAGGGCCTCAGTTCTTC.

This clonotype was counted ten times or more. The V and J genes are TRBV5-1 and TRBJ2-1, with TRBD2 matching 12 bases. The CDR3 sequence is 16 residues long. Per the germline V gene, CDR1 is SGHRS and CDR2 is YFSETQ. V dropped 5 bases and J dropped 7; count of bases not matched to a gene: 10. CDR3 nucleotides: TGCGCCAGCAGTCCCCTAGCGGGAGGGCCGGTAAATGAGCAGTTCTTC. It yields the protein CASSPLAGGPVNEQFF.

This clonotype was recorded many times. The chain combines TRBV6-5 with TRBJ2-7, with 8 bases matching TRBD2. The CDR3 spans 15 residues. With V trimmed by 3 bases and J by 3 bases, 7 bases remained unmatched. The V gene's germline CDR1 is MNHEY and CDR2 SVGAGI. The CDR3 protein is CASSYGMAGGYEQYF. In DNA, the CDR3 is TGTGCCAGCAGTTATGGTATGGCGGGGGGCTACGAGCAGTACTTC.

Details on this clonotype: A much larger clonotype is one base distant, so this may be a read error. The gene calls are TRBV6-1 and TRBJ1-1, with D perhaps TRBD1 (6 bases). CDR1 is MNHNS, CDR2 SASEGT, per germline. The ends were cut back, 6 bases at V and 5 bases at J, with 19 bases in the middle. The length of the CDR3 is 15 residues. This CDR3 reads CASRPGGAGETEAFF. The DNA of the CDR3 is TGTGCCAGCAGACCCGGGGGCGCCGGGGAGACTGAAGCTTTCTTT.

DNA of the CDR3: TGTGCCAGCAGCCAAGGGTACACCGGGGAGCTGTTTTTT. Translation: CASSQGYTGELFF. V is TRBV3-1 and J is TRBJ2-2; D gene unclear. Germline V gene sequence: CDR1 LGHDT, CDR2 YNNKEL (reference sequence). CDR3 length: 13 residues. With 1 base removed from V and 3 bases from J, the gap between germline ends came to 3 bases.

This clonotype was observed a few times. This chain joins TRBV12-3 or TRBV12-4 and TRBJ1-2; 7 bases agree with TRBD1. Trimming cost V 6 bases and J 8 bases; bases outside gene matches: 6. This CDR3 is built from 12 residues. CDR3 sequence (DNA): TGTGCCAGCAGCGACAGGGTGTCCGGCTACACCTTC. It yields the protein CASSDRVSGYTF.

The chain employs TRBV4-3 and TRBJ2-7; perhaps TRBD1 as D (5 bases). Trimming removed 0 bases from V and 4 bases from J, with 10 bases in between. The CDR3 contains 14 residues. Germline V gene sequence: CDR1 LGHNA, CDR2 YSLEER. This chain's CDR3 is CASSQDSQGYEQYF. CDR3 nucleotides: TGCGCCAGCAGCCAAGATAGCCAGGGTTACGAGCAGTACTTC.

This clonotype was seen only a few times. The rearrangement joins TRBV20-1 to TRBJ2-2, with 9 bases aligning to TRBD2. Per the germline V gene, CDR1 is DFQATT and CDR2 is SNEGSKA (reference sequence). The CDR3 has 15 amino acids. V dropped 3 bases and J dropped 2; count of bases not matched to a gene: 4. In DNA, the CDR3 is TGCAGTGCTAGGCGGCTAGCGGGAAACACCGGGGAGCTGTTTTTT. The encoded protein is CSARRLAGNTGELFF.

This clonotype occurred many times. This chain joins TRBV12-3 or TRBV12-4 and TRBJ2-3; either TRBD1 or TRBD2 may supply D (5 bases each). The CDR3 length is 15 residues. V was trimmed by 6 bases and J by 2 bases, leaving 15 bases between them. CDR3 sequence reads: CASRIRDLITDTQYF. The CDR3 DNA follows: TGTGCCAGCAGGATCCGGGACCTTATCACAGATACGCAGTATTTT.

The J gene is TRBJ1-2, the V gene TRBV4-3, with D maybe TRBD1 (5 bases). From germline, CDR1 is LGHNA and CDR2 YSLEER. Trimming left V 4 bases short and J 7 bases short, with 13 bases between. This CDR3 is 13 amino acids long. CDR3 sequence: CASSLAGGAGYTF. In DNA form, the CDR3 reads TGCGCCAGCAGCCTCGCTGGAGGGGCTGGCTACACCTTC.

The chain joins TRBV20-1 to TRBJ2-7, with D perhaps assigned TRBD1 or TRBD2 (5 bases each). CDR3 size: 12 residues. Trimming pared 6 bases from V and 3 bases from J, leaving 12 bases between. Germline V gene sequence: CDR1 DFQATT, CDR2 SNEGSKA (reference sequence). The CDR3 coding sequence is TGCAGTGCCGGGACGGACCACTACGAGCAGTACTTC. It is translated as CSAGTDHYEQYF.

The rearrangement links TRBV20-1 to TRBJ2-3, with TRBD1 matching over 8 bases. The V gene's germline CDR1 is DFQATT and CDR2 SNEGSKA (reference sequence). The trim removed 5 bases at V and 9 bases at J, leaving 19 bases unmatched. The CDR3 has 16 amino acids. The CDR3 reads CSAQGDGQGPSDTQYF. CDR3 DNA sequence: TGCAGTGCTCAGGGGGATGGACAGGGCCCCTCCGACACGCAGTATTTT.

This clonotype was detected ten times or more. The CDR3 coding sequence is TGTGCCAGTAGTATAGCTCACCTCGGAGGGACAGGGAGCTACGAGCAGTACTTC. Protein sequence: CASSIAHLGGTGSYEQYF. The gene calls are TRBV19 and TRBJ2-7, with TRBD1 identical over 9 bases. Germline values: CDR1 LNHDA, CDR2 SQIVND (reference sequence). V was pared by 1 base and J by 3 bases, with 13 bases of the junction left unmatched. This CDR3 is built from 18 residues.

CDR3: CAWSPGVETQYF. DNA for the CDR3: TGTGCCTGGAGCCCGGGTGTGGAGACCCAGTACTTC. The rearrangement uses TRBV30 and TRBJ2-5, with D unresolved. CDR3 length: 12 amino acids. CDR1 and CDR2 from the germline V gene are GTSNPN and SVGIG (reference sequence). V shed 3 bases and J shed 5 bases, with 10 bases lying between them. Together with reference TRBV30 and TRBJ2-5, the CDR3 gives the full variable domain: SQTIHQWPATLVQPVGSPLSLECTVEGTSNPNLYWYRQAAGRGLQLLFYSVGIGQISSEVPQNLSASRPQDRQFILSSKKLLLSDSGFYLCAWSPGVETQYFGPGTRLLVL.

In its sample, this clonotype was seen many times. The chain employs TRBV20-1 and TRBJ2-1; 14 bases fit TRBD2. Germline V lookup: CDR1 DFQATT, CDR2 SNEGSKA (reference sequence). CDR3 length: 16 residues. Trimming took 5 bases from V and 8 from J; bases not matched to a gene: 11. In DNA form, the CDR3 reads TGCAGTGCTGATCGAGCCGGGACTAGCGGGAGCGATGAGCAGTTCTTC. It yields the protein CSADRAGTSGSDEQFF.

The table lists this clonotype with many counts. The chain employs TRBV11-2 and TRBJ2-7, with TRBD2 matching 11 bases. V lost 5 bases to trimming and J lost 0 bases; unmatched junction nucleotides: 12. The germline gives CDR1 SGHAT, CDR2 FQNNGV. The CDR3 length is 18 residues. CDR3 coding DNA: TGTGCCAGCAGCCGAGCCCTCACCGGGACTAGCGGCTCCTACGAGCAGTACTTC. Translated, it gives CASSRALTGTSGSYEQYF.

This clonotype has ten or more counts. The chain employs TRBV7-2 and TRBJ2-7, with D unresolved. The germline V gene encodes CDR1 SGHTA and CDR2 FQGNSA. The CDR3 sequence is 12 residues long. V gave up 6 bases and J gave up 5 bases, with 11 bases separating them. The CDR3 nucleotides are TGTGCCAGCAGTCACGCCTCTGACGAGCAGTACTTC. Translated: CASSHASDEQYF.

The chain has TRBV6-1 and TRBJ2-1; the match to TRBD1 covers 8 bases. CDR1 is MNHNS and CDR2 is SASEGT in the germline V gene. After removal of 5 bases from V and 2 bases from J, the junction contained 5 bases not matched to a gene. This CDR3 has 15 amino acids. CDR3 coding DNA: TGTGCCAGCAGTCGAGACAGGGGCGCCTACAATGAGCAGTTCTTC. Translation gives CASSRDRGAYNEQFF.

This sequence joins TRBV5-1 and TRBJ2-1; 11 bases fit TRBD1. Germline V gene sequence: CDR1 SGHRS, CDR2 YFSETQ. The CDR3 is 18 residues long. The V segment lost 2 bases and the J segment 8 bases; nucleotides outside the gene matches: 15. CDR3 sequence reads: CASSFELVGTGGFDEQFF. CDR3 DNA: TGCGCCAGCAGCTTTGAGTTGGTAGGGACAGGGGGTTTCGATGAGCAGTTCTTC. Based on the CDR3 plus reference TRBV5-1 and TRBJ2-1, the full variable domain is KAGVTQTPRYLIKTRGQQVTLSCSPISGHRSVSWYQQTPGQGLQFLFEYFSETQRNKGNFPGRFSGRQFSNSRSEMNVSTLELGDSALYLCASSFELVGTGGFDEQFFGPGTRLTVL.